This TCR beta chain was documented in a study of beta chain features in type 1 diabetes. This clone was seen only a few times. Antigen specificity is unknown. At one end the junction does not follow the germline gene, possibly because of a read error. Study-wide points: Within patients, naive, central memory and Treg TCRB repertoires seemed more similar than within healthy donors. Using cDNA template may skew counts toward highly expressing activated cells. In all four CD4+ subsets, TCRB CDR3 length was significantly, moderately reduced in type 1 diabetes. VDJ junctions in type 1 diabetes patients carried more deletions and fewer insertions.

The CDR3 consists of 11 residues. CDR1 SGHRS and CDR2 YFSETQ come from the germline V gene. All of the isolated RNA was reverse transcribed, so expressed TCRB transcripts were sequenced. Clones were read by immunoSEQ multiplex PCR, and TCRdb kept only the in-frame ones, dropping some. The table includes 300,000 to 450,000 clones, over 9% detected once. Once sorted, every population was more than 95% pure. The chain recombines TRBV5-1 with TRBJ2-1; tentatively, D is TRBD1 or TRBD2 (6 bases each). Sequencing used central memory CD4+ T cells from blood. The origin of this receptor is a young man with type 1 diabetes. The CDR3 reads CASTGRLEQFF. CDR3 nucleotide sequence: TGTGCCAGCACAGGGAGGTTGGAGCAGTTCTTC.